The sequence of this T cell receptor beta chain was determined in a study of T cell repertoires in cytomegalovirus infection. Looking at the study overall: Public signatures in TCR beta pointed to CMV infection and matching HLA type. Regarding the study as a whole: The ex vivo response was dominated by HLA-C-restricted CMV-specific TCR beta clonotypes. Adding up the frequency of public TCR beta families identified people who carried CMV plus the relevant HLA.

From germline, CDR1 is SGHKS and CDR2 YYEKEE (reference sequence). V was clipped by 3 bases and J by 0 bases, with 10 bases between them. The CDR3 totals 14 residues. TCRdb analysed the reads with MiXCR anew, one entry per CDR3 protein. The data contain hundreds of thousands of distinct CDR3 sequences, about 24% of them seen just once; the ten biggest clones take up 7% to 9%. Concerning this clonotype itself: Its specificity is not known.

The TCR originated in a human donor in good health (CMV status not recorded). Some clones in this sample may be carry-over from other donors' samples. Sequenced material: CD8+ T cells from PBMCs. This rearrangement joins TRBV5-5 to TRBJ2-7, with a weak D call TRBD2 (6 bases). The CDR3 spells CASSSYGGSYEQYV. The CDR3 bases are TGTGCCAGCAGCTCCTACGGGGGCTCCTACGAGCAGTACGTC.